This TCR beta chain was documented in a study of T cell clonality in common variable immunodeficiency. Overall study results and limits: Authors noted CVID clonality's cause needs subpopulation repertoire sequencing.

Measured with immunoSEQ multiplex PCR; TCRdb has only the in-frame clones, and not every one. Reported are tens of thousands of clones, none seen only once; the ten largest carry roughly 3.5%. With V trimmed by 3 bases and J by 7 bases, 15 bases remained unmatched. Germline CDR1 KGHSH, CDR2 LQKENI. This CDR3 has 17 amino acids. Caucasian heritage predominated among both patients and controls. This clone has ten or more counts. Its antigen is undetermined. The read ends 3 residues shy of where the CDR3 ends; the end is completed using the germline J gene. V gene TRBV18 combines with J gene TRBJ2-4; 7 bases agree with TRBD1. Sample: peripheral blood mononuclear cells. This receptor was obtained from a person aged 18-70 years in good health. The part of the CDR3 DNA that was read is TGTGCCAGCTCACCCCCTACTGCTACAGGGGCCGTTAACATT. Translated, it gives CASSPPTATGAVNI. The whole CDR3 reads CASSPPTATGAVNIQYF.